A single TCR beta chain is shown here with its context. Its cognate antigen is unknown. This sample was included in a study of cytomegalovirus exposure and HLA in healthy donors. Study results and caveats: Reportedly, fewer N-insertions than the approximately 690-donor mean appeared in an Asian-associated ancestry cluster in a later analysis.

The PCR was carried out with 60 Vbeta primers and 13 Jbeta primers. The authors' processing: About 11 million shared chains were among the roughly 80 million unique TCR beta chains that a later analysis counted. TCRdb's table, derived via immunoSEQ multiplex PCR, lists solely in-frame clones and lacks some. That table supplies the V and J calls and clone size; D and trimming were determined from the DNA. The sample carries some 80,000 clones, 60% to 85% recorded once. The donors comprised healthy bone marrow donors. There are 15 residues in the CDR3. The germline V gene encodes CDR1 MDHEN and CDR2 SYDVKM. Trimming left V 2 bases short and J 4 bases short, with 15 bases between.

The gene calls are TRBV28 and TRBJ2-7; tentatively, D is TRBD1 (6 bases). The sample consisted of PBMCs. The receptor was isolated from a man aged 18 to 30 in good health and CMV-seropositive. In DNA, the CDR3 is TGTGCCAGCAGTTTAGGGATAGCAGGGGTTTACGAGCAGTACTTC. Its protein is CASSLGIAGVYEQYF.